Sequencing of this TCR beta chain was carried out in a study of T-cell reconstitution after alpha-beta-depleted transplantation in children. This clonotype was seen a single time. A much larger clone sits a single nucleotide away, making a read error possible. A TCRbeta library incorporating unique molecular identifiers was prepared. TCRdb passed the PCR reads through MiXCR, listing each CDR3 protein once. The repertoire holds a few hundred thousand distinct CDR3 sequences, over 9.5% seen once, with approximately 5% in the top ten. The CDR3 loop spans 14 amino acids. CDR1 and CDR2 (germline): LNHNV, YYDKDF (reference sequence).

Specimen: PBMCs from the stem cell graft donor, collected from the stem cell graft. V and J are TRBV15 and TRBJ2-1, with 9 bases fitting TRBD1. The source is a human donor who donated a stem cell graft to a child with SCID. The CDR3 DNA reads TGTGCCACCAGCAGGGGACAGGGATACAATGAGCAGCTCTTC. Translating gives CATSRGQGYNEQLF.